This T cell receptor (beta chain) derives from a study of T cells in Graves' hyperthyroidism and ophthalmopathy. This clonotype was seen a handful of times. With 8 bases clipped from V and 1 base from J, the junction kept 5 bases outside the gene matches. Per germline, CDR1 SGHTA and CDR2 FQGNSA. The CDR3 contains 15 residues. The CDR3 regions of TCR beta were amplified from RNA transcripts. A first-round RT-PCR of the TCR CDR3 used the HTBI primer set. MiXCR, applied by TCRdb to the multiplex PCR reads, yields one record per CDR3 protein. The sample contains about 410,000 distinct CDR3 sequences, roughly 14% of which appear only once.

This chain connects TRBV7-2 to TRBJ2-2, with 9 positions matching TRBD1. The sample comprised blood. The TCR was taken from a young man with Graves' ophthalmopathy. This chain's CDR3 is CASLSGQGNTGELFF. The CDR3 DNA sequence: TGTGCCAGCCTTTCGGGACAGGGGAACACCGGGGAGCTGTTTTTT.